These 25 T cell receptor beta chains originate from one sample sequenced in a study of metastatic and nonmetastatic thyroid tumors. TCRdb re-analyzed the PCR reads using MiXCR. Of 20,000 to 25,000 clones listed, 20% are singletons. Thyroid surgery took place with no prior treatment in any patient. The sequencing sample was made of blood. The receptors were sampled from a female donor with papillary thyroid cancer or a benign thyroid nodule (not recorded which). Some clones in this sample may be carry-over from other donors' samples.

This clone is labeled as medium-sized (0.01 to 0.1%). The chain recombines TRBV19 with TRBJ2-7, with D perhaps matching TRBD1 (6 bases). This CDR3 spans 14 amino acids. CDR1 and CDR2 (germline): LNHDA, SQIVND (reference sequence). V lost 3 bases and J lost 6, with 15 bases in between. The CDR3 DNA reads TGTGCCAGTAGTATGGGCCCAGGGGTTGGCGAGCAGTACTTC. It yields the protein CASSMGPGVGEQYF.

This clone was found many times. J is TRBJ2-1 and V is TRBV9; D might be TRBD1 or TRBD2, each matching 6 bases. The CDR3 totals 17 residues. Trimming removed 1 base at V and 4 bases at J, with 18 bases between. Germline V gene lookup returns CDR1 SGDLS and CDR2 YYNGEE. CDR3 region: CASSVPSGGGGYNEQFF. The CDR3, as DNA: TGTGCCAGCAGCGTACCCTCAGGCGGAGGGGGATACAATGAGCAGTTCTTC.

This clone was seen once. The chain employs TRBV9 and TRBJ1-6, with TRBD1 as a possible D gene (6 bases). Trimming pared 3 bases from V and 9 bases from J, leaving 13 bases between. This CDR3 comprises 14 residues. Germline V CDR1 and CDR2: SGDLS, YYNGEE. The CDR3 region is CASSAGERSSPLHF. The CDR3 DNA reads as TGTGCCAGCAGCGCAGGGGAGAGAAGTTCACCCCTCCACTTT.

This clone was seen a single time. The junction differs from germline at one of its ends, possibly a read error. The rearrangement joins TRBV20-1 to TRBJ2-1, with TRBD2 matching over 9 bases. Germline V gene lookup returns CDR1 DFQATT and CDR2 SNEGSKA (reference sequence). CDR3 length: 15 amino acids. Here the CDR3 DNA reads TGCAGTGCTAGAGAACCAGCGGGAGGTCTCAATGAGAAGTTCTTC. It is translated as CSAREPAGGLNEKFF.

This clone was seen a few times. The rearrangement uses TRBV28 and TRBJ1-1; D call uncertain. The V gene's germline CDR1 is MDHEN and CDR2 SYDVKM. Trimming removed 7 bases at V and 4 bases at J, with 16 bases between. This CDR3 spans 14 amino acids. CDR3 loop: CASIRAGVRTEAFF. The CDR3 region has the DNA TGTGCCAGCATCCGGGCTGGGGTGCGCACTGAAGCTTTCTTT.

In this sample, this clone turned up many times. The genes are TRBV7-2 and TRBJ2-5; 9 positions agree with TRBD1. This CDR3 has 14 residues. V lost 5 bases and J lost 5; bases outside the gene matches: 6. The V gene's germline CDR1 is SGHTA and CDR2 FQGNSA. CDR3 in amino acids: CASSGGQGSETQYF. The CDR3, as DNA: TGTGCCAGCAGCGGGGGACAGGGTTCGGAGACCCAGTACTTC.

The chain combines TRBV11-2 with TRBJ2-7; D tentatively reads TRBD1 or TRBD2 (5 bases each). Germline CDR1 SGHAT, CDR2 FQNNGV. CDR3 size: 12 residues. V dropped 11 bases and J dropped 3 bases, with 14 bases sitting between them. The CDR3 protein is CASGGQVYEQYF. The DNA of the CDR3 is TGTGCCTCTGGGGGTCAGGTCTACGAGCAGTACTTC.

The chain uses TRBV11-2 and TRBJ2-2, with 8 nucleotides matching TRBD1. The ends lost 5 bases at V and 14 bases at J; junction bases unmatched: 19. The germline V gene encodes CDR1 SGHAT and CDR2 FQNNGV. The CDR3 spans 16 residues. The CDR3 DNA reads TGTGCCAGCAGCCCCAGGGGGCTAAGGGGGATCGGGTATCTGTTTTTT. The encoded protein is CASSPRGLRGIGYLFF.

This clone has ten or more counts. The rearrangement uses TRBV4-3 and TRBJ2-1, with TRBD1 matching over 7 bases. V shed 0 bases and J 4 bases; nucleotides not matched to a gene: 0. The CDR3 covers 14 residues. Germline V lookup: CDR1 LGHNA, CDR2 YSLEER. CDR3 sequence: CASSQEGQYNEQFF. The CDR3 DNA follows: TGCGCCAGCAGCCAAGAGGGACAGTACAATGAGCAGTTCTTC.

This clone has a count of ten or more. The chain combines TRBV20-1 with TRBJ2-1; perhaps TRBD1 as D (7 bases). This CDR3 contains 14 residues. CDR1 is DFQATT and CDR2 is SNEGSKA in the germline V gene (reference sequence). V lost 6 bases to trimming and J lost 0 bases, with 12 bases between them. Here the CDR3 reads CSARGRDSYNEQFF. In nucleotides, the CDR3 is TGCAGTGCGAGGGGGCGGGACTCCTACAATGAGCAGTTCTTC.

This clone has at least ten counts. The rearrangement joins TRBV7-9 to TRBJ2-5; TRBD2 matches 9 bases. CDR1 is SEHNR and CDR2 is FQNEAQ in the germline V gene (reference sequence). V was pared by 5 bases and J by 3 bases, with 1 base of the junction left unmatched. The CDR3 covers 13 residues. The CDR3 loop reads CASSRLAEETQYF. DNA of the CDR3: TGTGCCAGCAGCCGACTAGCGGAAGAGACCCAGTACTTC.

The sample holds a few counts of this clone. The chain links TRBV6-2 or TRBV6-3 to TRBJ1-2; D call uncertain. V lost 4 bases and J 7 bases, leaving 19 bases between the germline ends. This CDR3 has 15 residues. CDR1 MNHEY and CDR2 SVGEGT come from the germline V gene. CDR3 nucleotides: TGTGCCAGCAGTTCGACGACGCACCCTCCTGGTGGCTACACCTTC. It translates to CASSSTTHPPGGYTF.

In its sample, this clone was seen many times. The CDR3 nucleotides read TGTGCCAGCAGTCACGGACAGGGCACGGAGGGCTACACCTTC. Translated: CASSHGQGTEGYTF. The chain is built from TRBV28 and TRBJ1-2; TRBD1 matches 8 bases. Trimming at V came to 5 bases and at J to 8 bases, leaving 10 bases not matched to a gene. The V gene's germline CDR1 is MDHEN and CDR2 SYDVKM. This CDR3 is built from 14 residues.

In its sample, this clone was seen once. Sequence at one end of the junction differs from germline and may be a read error. DNA of the CDR3: TGTGCCAGACCCTCAAACCGGGACAGGGGGCACCGTAACCATGGCTACACCTTC. Protein: CARPSNRDRGHRNHGYTF. The V and J genes are TRBV19 and TRBJ1-2; TRBD1 aligns across 12 bases. This CDR3 has 18 residues. CDR1 and CDR2 from the germline V gene are LNHDA and SQIVND (reference sequence).

This clone was seen repeatedly, ten times or more. Other DNA variants within this sample encode the same CDR3. The gene calls are TRBV20-1 and TRBJ2-7; TRBD2 agrees at 8 bases. Germline CDR1 reads DFQATT; CDR2 reads SNEGSKA (reference sequence). The CDR3 is 13 amino acids. The V gene end was trimmed by 3 bases and the J gene end by 7 bases; junction bases not matched to a gene: 8. The CDR3 bases are TGCAGTGCTAGCGAAGCGGGAGTGAGAGAGCAGTACTTC. It encodes CSASEAGVREQYF.

The genes are TRBV11-1 and TRBJ2-1, with D perhaps TRBD1 (5 bases). The CDR3 runs to 16 residues. With 2 bases removed from V and 1 base from J, the gap between germline ends came to 12 bases. Germline CDR1 reads SGHAT; CDR2 reads FQDESV (reference sequence). The CDR3 sequence: CASSLQGGLSYNEQFF. The DNA for the CDR3 is TGTGCCAGCAGCTTACAGGGTGGGTTGTCCTACAATGAGCAGTTCTTC. Complete variable domain (other parts from reference TRBV11-1 and TRBJ2-1): EAEVAQSPRYKITEKSQAVAFWCDPISGHATLYWYRQILGQGPELLVQFQDESVVDDSQLPKDRFSAERLKGVDSTLKIQPAELGDSAMYLCASSLQGGLSYNEQFFGPGTRLTVL.

This clone was counted a few times. A much bigger clone sits one base away, suggesting this may be a read error. Distinct nucleotide sequences in the sample also encode this CDR3. The V call is TRBV20-1, the J call TRBJ2-5; D not certain. This CDR3 region has 10 residues. Germline-derived CDR1 and CDR2 are DFQATT and SNEGSKA (reference sequence). The CDR3 sequence is CSIPRGIQYF. The CDR3, as DNA: TGCAGCATCCCTCGTGGAATCCAGTACTTC.

This clone was observed many times. The J gene is TRBJ1-5, the V gene TRBV2; the match to TRBD1 covers 10 bases. V was pared by 0 bases and J by 6 bases, with 14 bases of the junction left unmatched. Germline V gives CDR1 SNHLY, CDR2 FYNNEI. The CDR3 contains 19 residues. In nucleotides, the CDR3 is TGTGCCAGCAGTGAAGCCCCAGGGACAGGGGTTGAAAGAGGTCAGCCCCAGCATTTT. The encoded protein is CASSEAPGTGVERGQPQHF.

The chain recombines TRBV9 with TRBJ2-3; D is ambiguous. This CDR3 region has 16 residues. V lost 0 bases, J lost 2 bases, and 13 bases lay in between. CDR1 and CDR2 from the germline V gene are SGDLS and YYNGEE. CDR3: CASSVEVLRPTDTQYF. For the CDR3, the DNA is TGTGCCAGCAGCGTAGAGGTACTACGACCCACAGATACGCAGTATTTT.

The chain couples TRBV3-1 to TRBJ2-2, with 9 positions matching TRBD1. Germline V gene sequence: CDR1 LGHDT, CDR2 YNNKEL (reference sequence). The CDR3 is made up of 16 amino acids. V shed 2 bases and J 6 bases; nucleotides not matched to a gene: 7. CDR3 nucleotide sequence: TGTGCCAGCAGCCAAATGTTGGGACAGGGATCCGGGGAGCTGTTTTTT. It is translated as CASSQMLGQGSGELFF.

This clone was seen many times. The chain recombines TRBV6-1 with TRBJ2-5; either TRBD1 or TRBD2 may fit D (5 bases each). Germline V CDR1 and CDR2: MNHNS, SASEGT. CDR3 length equals 13 residues. Trimming removed 5 bases at V and 5 bases at J, with 12 bases between. The CDR3 DNA reads as TGTGCCAGCAGTTCGGGGCTATGGGAGACCCAGTACTTC. Translating it yields CASSSGLWETQYF.

This clone showed up many times. The V call is TRBV30, the J call TRBJ2-2, with 8 bases that match TRBD1. Trimming removed 0 bases from V and 5 bases from J; junction bases left unmatched: 5. The CDR3 has 15 amino acids. Germline V gene sequence: CDR1 GTSNPN, CDR2 SVGIG (reference sequence). The chain's CDR3 is CAWSVLRGRTGELFF. For the CDR3, the DNA is TGTGCCTGGAGTGTACTCAGGGGGCGGACCGGGGAGCTGTTTTTT.

The chain has TRBV12-3 or TRBV12-4 and TRBJ2-7; TRBD1 matches at 8 bases. The CDR3 spans 14 residues. Germline trimming cut 8 bases from V and 5 bases from J; bases unmatched to any gene: 11. The CDR3 loop is CASPFWTGRDEQYF. The CDR3 bases are TGTGCCAGCCCCTTTTGGACAGGGCGCGACGAGCAGTACTTC.

This clone was observed at least ten times. The rearrangement joins TRBV4-2 to TRBJ2-1; possibly TRBD2 for D (6 bases). V was pared by 0 bases and J by 10 bases, with 10 bases between. This CDR3 is built from 13 residues. The germline V gene encodes CDR1 LGHNA and CDR2 YNFKEQ. The CDR3 DNA is TGTGCCAGCAGCCAAGATGTGGCGGGAGAGCAGTTCTTC. This encodes CASSQDVAGEQFF.

The chain is built from TRBV11-2 and TRBJ2-7; D unresolved. The germline V and J ends were trimmed by 1 base and 3 bases, with 13 bases remaining between them. This CDR3 is built from 15 residues. Germline values: CDR1 SGHAT, CDR2 FQNNGV. The CDR3 nucleotides are TGTGCCAGCAGCTTAGGGCAAGGGTTTAACTACGAGCAGTACTTC. Translation: CASSLGQGFNYEQYF.